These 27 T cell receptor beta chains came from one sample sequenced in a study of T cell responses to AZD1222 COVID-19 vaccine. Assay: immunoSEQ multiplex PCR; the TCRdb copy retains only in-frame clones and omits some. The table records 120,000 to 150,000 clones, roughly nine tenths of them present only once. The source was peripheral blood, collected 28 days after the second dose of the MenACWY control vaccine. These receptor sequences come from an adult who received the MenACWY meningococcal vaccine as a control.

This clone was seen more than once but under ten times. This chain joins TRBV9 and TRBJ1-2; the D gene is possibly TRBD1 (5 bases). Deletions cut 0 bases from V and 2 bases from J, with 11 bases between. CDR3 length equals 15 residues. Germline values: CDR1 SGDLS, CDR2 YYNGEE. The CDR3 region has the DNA TGTGCCAGCAGCGTAGACCTTCGACAGAACTATGGCTACACCTTC. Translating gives CASSVDLRQNYGYTF.

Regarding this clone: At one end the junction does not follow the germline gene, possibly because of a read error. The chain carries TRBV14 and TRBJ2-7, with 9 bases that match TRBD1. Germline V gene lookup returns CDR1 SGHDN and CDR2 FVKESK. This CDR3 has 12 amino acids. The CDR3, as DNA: TGTGCCAGCAGCCAAGGGAGGGACAGGGCCCACTTC. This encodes CASSQGRDRAHF.

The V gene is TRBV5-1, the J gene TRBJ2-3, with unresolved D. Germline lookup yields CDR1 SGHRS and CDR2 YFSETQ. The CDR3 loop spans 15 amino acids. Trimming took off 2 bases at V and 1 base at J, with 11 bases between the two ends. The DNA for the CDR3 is TGCGCCAGCAGCTTTGGCTGGGTGGGCACAGATACGCAGTATTTT. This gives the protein CASSFGWVGTDTQYF.

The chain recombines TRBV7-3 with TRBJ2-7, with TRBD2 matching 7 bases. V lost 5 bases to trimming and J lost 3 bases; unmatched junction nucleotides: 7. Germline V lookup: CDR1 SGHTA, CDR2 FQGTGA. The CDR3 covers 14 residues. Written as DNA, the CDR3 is TGTGCCAGCAGCAGAGTCGCGGGAGACTACGAGCAGTACTTC. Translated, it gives CASSRVAGDYEQYF.

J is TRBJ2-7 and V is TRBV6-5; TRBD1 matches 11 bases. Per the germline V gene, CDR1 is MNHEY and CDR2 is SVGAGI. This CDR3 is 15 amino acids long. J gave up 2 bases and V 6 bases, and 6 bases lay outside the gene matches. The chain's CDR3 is CASRTWDRGTYEQYF. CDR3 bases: TGTGCCAGCAGGACCTGGGACAGGGGGACCTACGAGCAGTACTTC.

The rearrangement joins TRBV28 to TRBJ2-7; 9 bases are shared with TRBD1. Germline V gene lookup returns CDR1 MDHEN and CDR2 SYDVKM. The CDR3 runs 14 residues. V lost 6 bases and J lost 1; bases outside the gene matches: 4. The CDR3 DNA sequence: TGTGCCAGCAGCGACAGGGGGACTTCCTACGAGCAGTACTTC. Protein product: CASSDRGTSYEQYF.

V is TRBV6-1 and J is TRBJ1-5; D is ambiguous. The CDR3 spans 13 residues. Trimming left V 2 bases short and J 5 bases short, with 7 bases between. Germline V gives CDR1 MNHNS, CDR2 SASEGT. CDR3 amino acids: CASSEQLDQPQHF. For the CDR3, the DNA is TGTGCCAGCAGTGAACAGTTAGATCAGCCCCAGCATTTT.

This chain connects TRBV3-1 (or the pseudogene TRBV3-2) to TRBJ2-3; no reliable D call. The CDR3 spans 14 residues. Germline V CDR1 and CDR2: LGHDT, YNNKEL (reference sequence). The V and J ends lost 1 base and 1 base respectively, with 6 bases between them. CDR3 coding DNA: TGTGCCAGCAGCCAAGGCTCCGGCACAGATACGCAGTATTTT. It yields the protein CASSQGSGTDTQYF.

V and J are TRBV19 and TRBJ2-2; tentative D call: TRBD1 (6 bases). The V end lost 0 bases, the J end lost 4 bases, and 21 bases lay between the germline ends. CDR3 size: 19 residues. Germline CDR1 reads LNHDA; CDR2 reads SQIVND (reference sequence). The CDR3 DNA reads TGTGCCAGTAGTATAGATCCGCGACAACAGGGACGTAGCACCGGGGAGCTGTTTTTT. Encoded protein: CASSIDPRQQGRSTGELFF.

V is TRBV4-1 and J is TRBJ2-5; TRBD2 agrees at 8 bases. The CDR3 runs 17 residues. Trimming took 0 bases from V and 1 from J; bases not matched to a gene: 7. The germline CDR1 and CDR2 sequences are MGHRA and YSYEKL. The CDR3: CASSQDRIAGFQETQYF. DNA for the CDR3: TGCGCCAGCAGCCAAGATCGGATAGCGGGGTTCCAAGAGACCCAGTACTTC.

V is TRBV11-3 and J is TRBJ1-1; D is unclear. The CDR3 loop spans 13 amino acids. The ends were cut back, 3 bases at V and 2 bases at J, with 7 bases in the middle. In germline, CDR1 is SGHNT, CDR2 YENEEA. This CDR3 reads CASSLTANTEAFF. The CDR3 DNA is TGTGCCAGCAGCTTGACTGCAAACACTGAAGCTTTCTTT.

CDR3 in amino acids: CASSQSPPGPGAGANVLTF. The CDR3 coding sequence is TGCGCCAGCAGCCAATCTCCTCCAGGGCCAGGGGCTGGGGCCAACGTCCTGACTTTC. The chain recombines TRBV4-3 with TRBJ2-6, with D possibly being TRBD1 (6 bases). CDR1 LGHNA and CDR2 YSLEER come from the germline V gene. The CDR3 length is 19 residues. V was trimmed by 2 bases and J by 2 bases, leaving 19 bases between them.

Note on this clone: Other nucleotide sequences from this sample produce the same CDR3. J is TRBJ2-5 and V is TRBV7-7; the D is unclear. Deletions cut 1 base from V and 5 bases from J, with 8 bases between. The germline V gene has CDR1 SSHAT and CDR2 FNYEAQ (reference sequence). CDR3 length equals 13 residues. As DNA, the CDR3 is TGTGCCAGCAGCTTAGGGCAGTGGGAGACCCAGTACTTC. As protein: CASSLGQWETQYF.

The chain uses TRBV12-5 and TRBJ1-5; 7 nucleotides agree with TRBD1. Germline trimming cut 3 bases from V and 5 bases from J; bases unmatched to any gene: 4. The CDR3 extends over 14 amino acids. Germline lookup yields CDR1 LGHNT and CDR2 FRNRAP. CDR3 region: CASGFAGGDQPQHF. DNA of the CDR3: TGTGCTAGTGGTTTCGCAGGGGGAGATCAGCCCCAGCATTTT.

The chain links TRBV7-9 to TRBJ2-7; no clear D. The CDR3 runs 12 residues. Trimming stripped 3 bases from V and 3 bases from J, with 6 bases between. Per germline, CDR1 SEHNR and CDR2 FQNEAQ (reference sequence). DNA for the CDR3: TGTGCCAGCAGCTTGTCCGTCTACGAGCAGTACTTC. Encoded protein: CASSLSVYEQYF.

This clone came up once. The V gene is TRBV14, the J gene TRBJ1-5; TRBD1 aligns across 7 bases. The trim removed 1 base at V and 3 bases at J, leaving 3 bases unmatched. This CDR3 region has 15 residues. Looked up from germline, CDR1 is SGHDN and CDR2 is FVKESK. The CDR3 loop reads CASSQGTGVNQPQHF. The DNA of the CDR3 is TGTGCCAGCAGCCAAGGGACAGGCGTCAATCAGCCCCAGCATTTT.

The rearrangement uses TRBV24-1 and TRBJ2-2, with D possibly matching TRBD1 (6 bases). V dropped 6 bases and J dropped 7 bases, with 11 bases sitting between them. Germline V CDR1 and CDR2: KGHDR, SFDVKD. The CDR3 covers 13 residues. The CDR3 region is CATSWGRGGELFF. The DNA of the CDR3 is TGTGCCACCAGTTGGGGGCGAGGCGGGGAGCTGTTTTTT.

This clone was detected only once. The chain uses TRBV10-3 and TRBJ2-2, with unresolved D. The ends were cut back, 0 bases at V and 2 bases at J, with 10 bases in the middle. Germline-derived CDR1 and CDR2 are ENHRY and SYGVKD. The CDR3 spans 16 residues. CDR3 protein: CAISESVSDNTGELFF. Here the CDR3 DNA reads TGTGCCATCAGTGAGTCGGTGTCAGACAACACCGGGGAGCTGTTTTTT.

DNA of the CDR3: TGTGCCAGCAGCCCACAGGGGGCAGAGGAGACTGAAGCTTTCTTT. This translates into CASSPQGAEETEAFF. The chain uses TRBV7-9 and TRBJ1-1, with 9 bases fitting TRBD1. With V trimmed by 5 bases and J by 5 bases, 9 bases remained unmatched. The CDR3 consists of 15 residues. Germline CDR1 reads SEHNR; CDR2 reads FQNEAQ (reference sequence).

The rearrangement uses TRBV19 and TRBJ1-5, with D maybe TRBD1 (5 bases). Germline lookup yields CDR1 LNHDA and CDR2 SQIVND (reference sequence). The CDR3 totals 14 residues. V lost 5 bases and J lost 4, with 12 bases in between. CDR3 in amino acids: CASSGSGGNQPQHF. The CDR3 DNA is TGTGCCAGTAGTGGTTCGGGGGGTAATCAGCCCCAGCATTTT.

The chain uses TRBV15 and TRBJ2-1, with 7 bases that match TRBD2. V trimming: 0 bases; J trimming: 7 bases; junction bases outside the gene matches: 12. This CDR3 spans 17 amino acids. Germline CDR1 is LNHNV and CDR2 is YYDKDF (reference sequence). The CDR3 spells CATSREGARREWNEQFF. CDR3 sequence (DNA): TGTGCCACCAGCAGAGAAGGGGCTAGGCGGGAGTGGAATGAGCAGTTCTTC.

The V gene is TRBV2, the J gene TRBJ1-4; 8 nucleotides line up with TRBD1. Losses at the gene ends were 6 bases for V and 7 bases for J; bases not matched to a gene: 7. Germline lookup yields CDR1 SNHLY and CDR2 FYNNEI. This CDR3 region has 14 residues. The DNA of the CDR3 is TGTGCCAGCAGCGGGACAGGTTTGGGTGAAAAACTGTTTTTT. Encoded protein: CASSGTGLGEKLFF. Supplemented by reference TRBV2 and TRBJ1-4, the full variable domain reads EPEVTQTPSHQVTQMGQEVILRCVPISNHLYFYWYRQILGQKVEFLVSFYNNEISEKSEIFDDQFSVERPDGSNFTLKIRSTKLEDSAMYFCASSGTGLGEKLFFGSGTQLSVL.

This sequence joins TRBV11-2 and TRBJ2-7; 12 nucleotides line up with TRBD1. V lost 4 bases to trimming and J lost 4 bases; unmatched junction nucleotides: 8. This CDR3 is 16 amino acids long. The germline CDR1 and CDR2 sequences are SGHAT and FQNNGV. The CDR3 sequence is CASSYAGTGGLYEQYF. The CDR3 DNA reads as TGTGCCAGCAGCTACGCCGGGACAGGGGGCTTATACGAGCAGTACTTC.

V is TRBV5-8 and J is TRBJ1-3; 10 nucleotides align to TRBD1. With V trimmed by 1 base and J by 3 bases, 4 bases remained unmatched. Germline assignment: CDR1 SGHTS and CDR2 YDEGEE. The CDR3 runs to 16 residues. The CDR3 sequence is CASSLRQGAGGNTIYF. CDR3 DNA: TGTGCCAGCAGCTTGCGACAGGGGGCAGGTGGAAACACCATATATTTT. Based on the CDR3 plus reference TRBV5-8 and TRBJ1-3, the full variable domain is EAGVTQSPTHLIKTRGQQATLRCSPISGHTSVYWYQQALGLGLQFLLWYDEGEERNRGNFPPRFSGRQFPNYSSELNVNALELEDSALYLCASSLRQGAGGNTIYFGEGSWLTVV.

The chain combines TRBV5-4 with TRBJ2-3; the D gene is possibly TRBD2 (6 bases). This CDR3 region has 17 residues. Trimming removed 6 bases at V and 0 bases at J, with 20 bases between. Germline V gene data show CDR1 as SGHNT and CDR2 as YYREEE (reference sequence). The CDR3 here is CASNTALTGVSTDTQYF. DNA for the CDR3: TGTGCCAGCAACACAGCGTTAACGGGAGTGAGCACAGATACGCAGTATTTT.

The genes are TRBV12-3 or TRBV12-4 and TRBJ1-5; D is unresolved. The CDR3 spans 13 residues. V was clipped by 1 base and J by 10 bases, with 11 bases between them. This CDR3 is CASSLGQRGPQHF. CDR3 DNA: TGTGCCAGCAGTTTAGGACAACGGGGTCCCCAGCATTTT.

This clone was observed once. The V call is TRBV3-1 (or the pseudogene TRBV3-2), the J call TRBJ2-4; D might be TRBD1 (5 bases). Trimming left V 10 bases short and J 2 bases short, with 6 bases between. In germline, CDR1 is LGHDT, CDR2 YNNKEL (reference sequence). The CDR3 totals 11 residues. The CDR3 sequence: CATGPKNIQYF. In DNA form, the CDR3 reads TGTGCCACAGGGCCCAAAAACATTCAGTACTTC.